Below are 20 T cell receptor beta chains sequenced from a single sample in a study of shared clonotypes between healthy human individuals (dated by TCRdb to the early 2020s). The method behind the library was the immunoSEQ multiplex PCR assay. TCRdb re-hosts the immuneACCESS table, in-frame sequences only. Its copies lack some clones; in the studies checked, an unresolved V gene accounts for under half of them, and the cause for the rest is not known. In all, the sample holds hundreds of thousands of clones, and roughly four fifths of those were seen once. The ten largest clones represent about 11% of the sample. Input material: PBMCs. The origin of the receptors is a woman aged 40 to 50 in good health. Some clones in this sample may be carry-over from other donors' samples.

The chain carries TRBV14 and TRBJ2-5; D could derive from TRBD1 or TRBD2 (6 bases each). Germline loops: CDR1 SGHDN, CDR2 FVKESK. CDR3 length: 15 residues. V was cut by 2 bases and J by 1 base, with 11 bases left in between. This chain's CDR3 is CASSQRGRSQETQYF. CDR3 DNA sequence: TGTGCCAGCAGCCAAAGGGGGAGGTCCCAAGAGACCCAGTACTTC.

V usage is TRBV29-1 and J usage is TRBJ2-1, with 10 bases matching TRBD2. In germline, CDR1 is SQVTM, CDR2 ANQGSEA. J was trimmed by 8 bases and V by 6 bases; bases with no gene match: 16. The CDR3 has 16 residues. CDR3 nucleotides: TGCAGCGTGGACCCCCGACTAGCGGGCCCAACCCATGAGCAGTTCTTC. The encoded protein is CSVDPRLAGPTHEQFF.

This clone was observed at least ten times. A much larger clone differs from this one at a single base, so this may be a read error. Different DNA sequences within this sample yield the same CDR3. The CDR3 sequence: CASSAQGGETQYF. The CDR3 bases are TGTGCCAGCAGCGCCCAGGGCGGGGAGACCCAGTACTTC. V gene TRBV9 combines with J gene TRBJ2-5; D tentatively fits TRBD1 or TRBD2 (5 bases each). The CDR3 contains 13 residues. V was pared by 3 bases and J by 5 bases, with 11 bases between. Looked up from germline, CDR1 is SGDLS and CDR2 is YYNGEE.

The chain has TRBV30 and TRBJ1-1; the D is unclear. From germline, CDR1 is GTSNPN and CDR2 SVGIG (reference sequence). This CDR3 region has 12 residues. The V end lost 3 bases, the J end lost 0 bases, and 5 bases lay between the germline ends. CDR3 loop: CAWRHLNTEAFF. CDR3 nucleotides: TGTGCCTGGAGACATTTGAACACTGAAGCTTTCTTT. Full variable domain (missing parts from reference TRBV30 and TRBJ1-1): SQTIHQWPATLVQPVGSPLSLECTVEGTSNPNLYWYRQAAGRGLQLLFYSVGIGQISSEVPQNLSASRPQDRQFILSSKKLLLSDSGFYLCAWRHLNTEAFFGQGTRLTVV.

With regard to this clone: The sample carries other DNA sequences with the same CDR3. The CDR3 sequence is CASSLNYGYTF. The CDR3 DNA reads TGTGCCAGCAGCTTGAACTATGGCTACACCTTC. The V call is TRBV5-6, the J call TRBJ1-2; no definite D call. The V end lost 1 base, the J end lost 2 bases, and 0 bases lay between the germline ends. This CDR3 spans 11 amino acids. Germline CDR1 SGHDT, CDR2 YYEEEE.

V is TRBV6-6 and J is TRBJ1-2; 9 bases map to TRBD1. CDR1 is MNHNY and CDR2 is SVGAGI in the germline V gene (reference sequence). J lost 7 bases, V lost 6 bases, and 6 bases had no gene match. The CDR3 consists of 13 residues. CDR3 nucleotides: TGTGCCAGCAGACTACAGGGGGCTGGTGGCTACACCTTC. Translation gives CASRLQGAGGYTF.

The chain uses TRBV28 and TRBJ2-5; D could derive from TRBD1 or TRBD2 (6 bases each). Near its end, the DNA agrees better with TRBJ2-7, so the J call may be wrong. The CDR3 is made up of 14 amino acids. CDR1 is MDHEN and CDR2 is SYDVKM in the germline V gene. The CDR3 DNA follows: TGTGCCAGCAGGGAGGGGGGTTTAGCCTACGAGCAGTACTTC. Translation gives CASREGGLAYEQYF.

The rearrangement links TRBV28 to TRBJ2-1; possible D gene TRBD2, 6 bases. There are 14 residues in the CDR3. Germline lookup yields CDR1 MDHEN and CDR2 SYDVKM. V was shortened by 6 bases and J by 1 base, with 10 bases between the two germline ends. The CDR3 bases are TGTGCCAGCAGGAAAGCGGGTTCCTACAATGAGCAGTTCTTC. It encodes CASRKAGSYNEQFF.

The CDR3 sequence: CASSLDGVAGRTGELFF. CDR3 DNA sequence: TGCGCCAGCAGCTTGGATGGGGTTGCGGGCCGCACCGGGGAGCTGTTTTTT. The rearrangement links TRBV5-1 to TRBJ2-2; tentatively, D is TRBD2 (5 bases). Trimming removed 0 bases at V and 4 bases at J, with 16 bases between. This CDR3 has 17 residues. Germline-derived CDR1 and CDR2 are SGHRS and YFSETQ. Together with reference TRBV5-1 and TRBJ2-2, the CDR3 gives the full variable domain: KAGVTQTPRYLIKTRGQQVTLSCSPISGHRSVSWYQQTPGQGLQFLFEYFSETQRNKGNFPGRFSGRQFSNSRSEMNVSTLELGDSALYLCASSLDGVAGRTGELFFGEGSRLTVL.

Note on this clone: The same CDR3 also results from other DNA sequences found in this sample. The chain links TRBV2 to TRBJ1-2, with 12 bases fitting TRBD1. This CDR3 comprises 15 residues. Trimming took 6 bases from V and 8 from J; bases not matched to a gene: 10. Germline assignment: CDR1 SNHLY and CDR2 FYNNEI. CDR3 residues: CASRLSGQGAGGYTF. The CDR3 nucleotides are TGTGCCAGCAGATTATCGGGACAGGGGGCTGGGGGCTACACCTTC. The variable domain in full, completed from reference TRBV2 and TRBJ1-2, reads EPEVTQTPSHQVTQMGQEVILRCVPISNHLYFYWYRQILGQKVEFLVSFYNNEISEKSEIFDDQFSVERPDGSNFTLKIRSTKLEDSAMYFCASRLSGQGAGGYTFGSGTRLTVV.

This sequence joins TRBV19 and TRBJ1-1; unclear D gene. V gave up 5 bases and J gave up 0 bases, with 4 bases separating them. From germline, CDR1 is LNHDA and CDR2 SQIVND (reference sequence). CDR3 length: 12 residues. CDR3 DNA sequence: TGTGCCAGTAGTGAGGTGAACACTGAAGCTTTCTTT. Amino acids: CASSEVNTEAFF.

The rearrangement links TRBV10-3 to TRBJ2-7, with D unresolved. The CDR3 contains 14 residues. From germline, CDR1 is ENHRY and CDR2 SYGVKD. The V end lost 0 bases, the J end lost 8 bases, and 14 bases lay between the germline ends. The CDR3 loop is CAISESDLARKQYF. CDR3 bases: TGTGCCATCAGTGAGTCGGATCTGGCAAGGAAGCAGTACTTC.

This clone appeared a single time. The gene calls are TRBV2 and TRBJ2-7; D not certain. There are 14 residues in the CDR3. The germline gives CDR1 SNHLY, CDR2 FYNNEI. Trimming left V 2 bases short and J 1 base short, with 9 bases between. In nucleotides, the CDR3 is TGTGCCAGCAGTGAATTCGCCAGATCCTACGAGCAGTACTTC. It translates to CASSEFARSYEQYF. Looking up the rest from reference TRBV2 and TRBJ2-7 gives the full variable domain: EPEVTQTPSHQVTQMGQEVILRCVPISNHLYFYWYRQILGQKVEFLVSFYNNEISEKSEIFDDQFSVERPDGSNFTLKIRSTKLEDSAMYFCASSEFARSYEQYFGPGTRLTVT.

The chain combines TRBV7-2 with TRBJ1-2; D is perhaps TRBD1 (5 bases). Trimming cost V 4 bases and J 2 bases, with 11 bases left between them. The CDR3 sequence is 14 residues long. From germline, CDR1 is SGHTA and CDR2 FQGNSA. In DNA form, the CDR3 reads TGTGCCAGCAGCTCTGCCGGGACCAACTATGGCTACACCTTC. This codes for CASSSAGTNYGYTF.

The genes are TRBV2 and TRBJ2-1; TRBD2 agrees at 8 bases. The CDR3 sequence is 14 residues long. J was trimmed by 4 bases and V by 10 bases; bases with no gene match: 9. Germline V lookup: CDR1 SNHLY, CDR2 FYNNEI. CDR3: CATGAGAVYNEQFF. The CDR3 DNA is TGTGCCACCGGAGCGGGAGCAGTTTACAATGAGCAGTTCTTC.

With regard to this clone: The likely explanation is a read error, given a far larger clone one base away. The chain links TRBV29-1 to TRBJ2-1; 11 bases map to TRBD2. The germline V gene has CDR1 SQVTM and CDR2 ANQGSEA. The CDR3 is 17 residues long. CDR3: CSVEGFAGTSGYNKQFF. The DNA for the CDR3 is TGCAGCGTTGAAGGGTTCGCAGGGACTAGCGGCTACAATAAGCAGTTCTTC.

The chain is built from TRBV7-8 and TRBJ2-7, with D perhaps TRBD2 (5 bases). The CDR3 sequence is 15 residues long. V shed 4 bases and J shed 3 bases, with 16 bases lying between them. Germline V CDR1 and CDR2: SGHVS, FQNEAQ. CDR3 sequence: CASSSTSRRYYEQYF. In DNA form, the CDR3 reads TGTGCCAGCAGCTCCACCAGTCGGAGGTACTACGAGCAGTACTTC.

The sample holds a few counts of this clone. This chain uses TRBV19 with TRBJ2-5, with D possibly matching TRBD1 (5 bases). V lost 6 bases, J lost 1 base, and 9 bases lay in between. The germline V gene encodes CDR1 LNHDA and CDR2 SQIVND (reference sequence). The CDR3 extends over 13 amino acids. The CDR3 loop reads CASSRQTQETQYF. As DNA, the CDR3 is TGTGCCAGTAGCCGACAGACCCAAGAGACCCAGTACTTC.

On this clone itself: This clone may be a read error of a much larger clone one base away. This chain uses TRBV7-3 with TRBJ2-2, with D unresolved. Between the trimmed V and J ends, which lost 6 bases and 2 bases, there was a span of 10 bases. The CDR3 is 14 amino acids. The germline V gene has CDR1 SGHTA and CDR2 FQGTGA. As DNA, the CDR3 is TGTGCCAGCAGTAAAGACTCCAACACCGGGGAGCTGTTTTTT. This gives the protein CASSKDSNTGELFF. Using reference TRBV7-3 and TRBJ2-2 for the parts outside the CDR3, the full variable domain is GAGVSQTPSNKVTEKGKYVELRCDPISGHTALYWYRQSLGQGPEFLIYFQGTGAADDSGLPNDRFFAVRPEGSVSTLKIQRTERGDSAVYLCASSKDSNTGELFFGEGSRLTVL.

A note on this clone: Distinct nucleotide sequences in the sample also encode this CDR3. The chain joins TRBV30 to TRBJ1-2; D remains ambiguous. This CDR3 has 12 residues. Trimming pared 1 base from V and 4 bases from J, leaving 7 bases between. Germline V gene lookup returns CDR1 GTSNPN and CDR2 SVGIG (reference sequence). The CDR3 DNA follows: TGTGCCTGGAGTGGGACCGTCTATGGCTACACCTTC. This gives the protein CAWSGTVYGYTF.